This T cell receptor (beta chain) was identified in a study of T cells in Graves' hyperthyroidism and ophthalmopathy. Study summary: The initial diagnosis was the point when peripheral blood was collected, ahead of any treatment.

CDR3 size: 18 residues. The germline gives CDR1 SGHRS, CDR2 YFSETQ. Trimming cost V 2 bases and J 2 bases; bases outside gene matches: 11. Researchers took RNA transcripts and amplified the TCR beta CDR3 regions from them. RT-PCR in the first round (using the HTBI primer set) targeted the TCR CDR3. From the multiplex PCR reads, TCRdb called clonotypes with MiXCR, one entry per CDR3 protein. The table lists approximately 720,000 distinct CDR3 sequences, roughly 20% of them singletons. Thyroid ultrasound, orbital computed tomography, clinical symptoms, and serum thyroxine and TRAb underpinned diagnoses.

This clonotype was sampled from a woman aged 50 to 60 with Graves' hyperthyroidism that later progressed to Graves' ophthalmopathy. Material: blood. The chain combines TRBV5-1 with TRBJ2-1; 9 bases match TRBD2. The CDR3 sequence: CASSFAGQGGGAYNEQFF. CDR3 in DNA: TGCGCCAGCAGCTTTGCGGGTCAAGGCGGGGGGGCCTACAATGAGCAGTTCTTC.